One T cell receptor (beta chain) is described in this entry. The sample is drawn from a study of blood T cell repertoires in COVID-19. Across the study: The study drew acute and convalescent COVID-19 samples from the United States, Italy and Spain. T cells, B-cell-depleted T cells, or PBMCs supplied cDNA or gDNA.

In the authors' methods: Estimation of nucleated cell counts was performed using reference gene primer amplification. Libraries were prepared by immunoSEQ multiplex PCR; TCRdb keeps only in-frame clonotypes and omits some of them. That table supplies the V and J calls and clone size; D and trimming were determined from the DNA. The repertoire holds 150,000 or so clones, with 75% to 90% as singletons. Exposed participants came across a COVID-19 case within 2 weeks before study entry. The CDR3 contains 16 residues. After removal of 2 bases from V and 2 bases from J, the junction contained 7 bases not matched to a gene. The germline V gene has CDR1 LGHNA and CDR2 YSLEER.

This TCR was recovered from a woman aged 40-49 years who had been exposed to COVID-19. Material: PBMCs or T cells enriched from blood (not recorded which). This sequence joins TRBV4-3 and TRBJ1-1; TRBD1 matches at 8 bases. Written as DNA, the CDR3 is TGCGCCAGCAGCCAAAGTTGGGACAGGATCAACACTGAAGCTTTCTTT. Protein product: CASSQSWDRINTEAFF.